These 22 T cell receptor beta chains originate from one sample sequenced in a study of blood T cell repertoires in COVID-19. Only in-frame clones appear in the TCRdb table, and some are missing; sequencing was by immunoSEQ multiplex PCR. The sample has under 250,000 clones, roughly four fifths seen once. The sample taken for sequencing was peripheral blood. The receptor set was obtained from a woman in her thirties or forties with acute or convalescent COVID-19.

This rearrangement joins TRBV20-1 to TRBJ1-2; 7 bases fit TRBD1. The germline CDR1 and CDR2 sequences are DFQATT and SNEGSKA (reference sequence). This CDR3 spans 11 amino acids. The V segment lost 5 bases and the J segment 8 bases; nucleotides outside the gene matches: 5. DNA for the CDR3: TGCAGTGCTTCAATCAGGGGGGGCTACACCTTC. Translated, it gives CSASIRGGYTF.

The rearrangement joins TRBV6-5 to TRBJ1-2; D is uncertain. Germline V gene data show CDR1 as MNHEY and CDR2 as SVGAGI. Trimming shortened V by 2 bases and J by 4 bases, and 8 bases separated the two germline ends. The CDR3 length is 13 residues. As DNA, the CDR3 is TGTGCCAGCAGTTACGGTCCGGGCTATGGCTACACCTTC. It encodes CASSYGPGYGYTF.

This clone was observed a handful of times. The V gene is TRBV7-2, the J gene TRBJ2-3, with a weak D call TRBD2 (6 bases). Germline CDR1 is SGHTA and CDR2 is FQGNSA. V lost 0 bases, J lost 2 bases, and 9 bases lay in between. The CDR3 has 15 residues. For the CDR3, the DNA is TGTGCCAGCAGCTTAGCTAGCGGTGCCACAGATACGCAGTATTTT. It specifies CASSLASGATDTQYF.

The chain joins TRBV4-2 to TRBJ1-2; D gene uncertain. The V gene's germline CDR1 is LGHNA and CDR2 YNFKEQ. This CDR3 has 14 amino acids. V lost 0 bases to trimming and J lost 1 base, with 6 bases between them. The CDR3 loop is CASSQEPGNYGYTF. CDR3 coding DNA: TGTGCCAGCAGCCAAGAACCGGGTAACTATGGCTACACCTTC.

This sequence joins TRBV2 and TRBJ2-1; D is unclear. The germline CDR1 and CDR2 sequences are SNHLY and FYNNEI. This CDR3 spans 11 amino acids. Trimming left V 7 bases short and J 12 bases short, with 13 bases between. The CDR3 bases are TGTGCCAGCATCCGCGGTGGTCTGCAGTTCTTC. It yields the protein CASIRGGLQFF.

This CDR3 reads CASSYGTEGSTQYF. Written as DNA, the CDR3 is TGTGCCAGCAGTTACGGGACGGAGGGGAGTACGCAGTATTTT. The chain joins TRBV6-2 or TRBV6-3 to TRBJ2-3, with TRBD2 as a possible D gene (6 bases). The CDR3 is 14 amino acids. Between the trimmed V and J ends, which lost 2 bases and 8 bases, there was a span of 14 bases. The germline V gene encodes CDR1 MNHEY and CDR2 SVGEGT.

The J gene is TRBJ2-5, the V gene TRBV5-1, with D possibly being TRBD1 (6 bases). Germline CDR1 SGHRS, CDR2 YFSETQ. The CDR3 runs to 17 residues. V lost 3 bases, J lost 5 bases, and 23 bases lay in between. CDR3 amino acids: CASSSRPKKTGKETQYF. The CDR3 DNA follows: TGCGCCAGCAGCTCACGACCCAAAAAAACAGGGAAGGAGACCCAGTACTTC.

This clone came up once. J is TRBJ2-1 and V is TRBV18, with 11 bases lining up with TRBD2. Per germline, CDR1 KGHSH and CDR2 LQKENI. The trim removed 4 bases at V and 6 bases at J, leaving 8 bases unmatched. CDR3 length: 16 residues. The DNA of the CDR3 is TGTGCCAGCTCACGCTTAGCGGGAGGGCCCAGCAATGAGCAGTTCTTC. Translated: CASSRLAGGPSNEQFF.

The chain carries TRBV7-8 and TRBJ2-5; a possible D gene is TRBD1 (5 bases). The CDR3 runs 14 residues. The V end was cut by 5 bases, the J end by 1 base, with 11 bases between. Germline values: CDR1 SGHVS, CDR2 FQNEAQ. The CDR3 loop is CASSPGYSQETQYF. CDR3 DNA: TGTGCCAGCAGCCCAGGGTACTCCCAAGAGACCCAGTACTTC.

This chain links TRBV14 with TRBJ2-7; D uncertain. V dropped 0 bases and J dropped 4 bases, with 13 bases sitting between them. The germline V gene has CDR1 SGHDN and CDR2 FVKESK. This CDR3 is built from 15 residues. CDR3 in amino acids: CASSQELGGQYEQYF. CDR3 bases: TGTGCCAGCAGCCAAGAATTAGGCGGCCAATACGAGCAGTACTTC.

This sequence joins TRBV24-1 and TRBJ2-2; 10 bases match TRBD1. The V segment lost 4 bases and the J segment 5 bases; nucleotides outside the gene matches: 6. Germline CDR1 reads KGHDR; CDR2 reads SFDVKD. This CDR3 is built from 16 residues. CDR3 in amino acids: CATSDSGQGGTGELFF. CDR3 in DNA: TGTGCCACCAGTGACTCTGGACAGGGGGGGACCGGGGAGCTGTTTTTT.

The gene calls are TRBV11-1 and TRBJ1-1; 8 nucleotides match TRBD1. Germline V gives CDR1 SGHAT, CDR2 FQDESV (reference sequence). Trimming at V came to 5 bases and at J to 3 bases, leaving 11 bases not matched to a gene. The CDR3 contains 16 residues. The DNA for the CDR3 is TGTGCCAGCAGCCTACGGACAGGGTATACGGACACTGAAGCTTTCTTT. As protein: CASSLRTGYTDTEAFF.

V is TRBV4-3 and J is TRBJ2-7, with 10 positions matching TRBD2. V dropped 0 bases and J dropped 4; count of bases not matched to a gene: 3. The CDR3 extends over 15 amino acids. Germline V gene data show CDR1 as LGHNA and CDR2 as YSLEER. The CDR3 loop reads CASSQDLAGAYEQYF. CDR3 in DNA: TGCGCCAGCAGCCAAGATCTAGCGGGGGCTTACGAGCAGTACTTC.

V is TRBV9 and J is TRBJ2-5, with TRBD1 matching over 8 bases. V was clipped by 0 bases and J by 3 bases; unmatched bases: 7. The CDR3 runs 16 residues. Germline lookup yields CDR1 SGDLS and CDR2 YYNGEE. The CDR3 here is CASSVGTGTGKETQYF. DNA for the CDR3: TGTGCCAGCAGCGTAGGGACCGGGACAGGTAAAGAGACCCAGTACTTC.

This clone was found a few times. The chain is built from TRBV29-1 and TRBJ1-2; D not resolved. The CDR3 extends over 12 amino acids. The V gene lost 4 bases and the J gene lost 1 base, with 7 bases spanning the gap. The V gene's germline CDR1 is SQVTM and CDR2 ANQGSEA. The CDR3 protein is CSVVVGNYGYTF. In DNA form, the CDR3 reads TGCAGCGTTGTAGTCGGTAACTATGGCTACACCTTC.

V gene TRBV28 combines with J gene TRBJ1-5; D is possibly TRBD1 (6 bases). The CDR3 loop spans 14 amino acids. In germline, CDR1 is MDHEN, CDR2 SYDVKM. The germline V and J ends were trimmed by 2 bases and 6 bases, with 11 bases remaining between them. CDR3 amino acids: CASSLVQGIQPQHF. Written as DNA, the CDR3 is TGTGCCAGCAGTTTAGTACAGGGCATTCAGCCCCAGCATTTT.

This clone was counted between two and nine times. The rearrangement joins TRBV6-5 to TRBJ2-7; possible D gene TRBD2, 6 bases. V dropped 5 bases and J dropped 7 bases, with 18 bases sitting between them. The CDR3 loop spans 14 amino acids. Germline V CDR1 and CDR2: MNHEY, SVGAGI. The CDR3 reads CASSPGGIRLEQYF. CDR3 DNA sequence: TGTGCCAGCAGTCCCGGGGGAATACGATTGGAGCAGTACTTC.

The chain is built from TRBV4-1 and TRBJ1-5, with TRBD1 identical over 7 bases. Trimming at V came to 4 bases and at J to 3 bases, leaving 9 bases not matched to a gene. Germline CDR1 reads MGHRA; CDR2 reads YSYEKL. CDR3 length: 16 residues. CDR3 residues: CASSLRTGSANQPQHF. As DNA, the CDR3 is TGCGCCAGCAGCCTAAGGACAGGATCGGCCAATCAGCCCCAGCATTTT.

The rearrangement links TRBV27 to TRBJ2-7; 11 bases align to TRBD1. Trimming took 5 bases from V and 3 from J; bases not matched to a gene: 6. This CDR3 has 15 residues. Per germline, CDR1 MNHEY and CDR2 SMNVEV (reference sequence). The CDR3 nucleotides are TGTGCCAGCAGTCCCGGGACAGGGGGAGGCTACGAGCAGTACTTC. Translation: CASSPGTGGGYEQYF.

The chain recombines TRBV20-1 with TRBJ1-6; D gene unclear. The CDR3 spans 15 residues. Germline V gene lookup returns CDR1 DFQATT and CDR2 SNEGSKA (reference sequence). Trimming stripped 3 bases from V and 0 bases from J, with 9 bases between. CDR3 nucleotide sequence: TGCAGTGCTAGTCCTCTTAGCTCCTATAATTCACCCCTCCACTTT. Translation gives CSASPLSSYNSPLHF.

This chain connects TRBV6-5 to TRBJ1-2; 7 bases line up with TRBD1. The CDR3 totals 14 residues. The V segment lost 7 bases and the J segment 8 bases; nucleotides outside the gene matches: 13. Germline V gene lookup returns CDR1 MNHEY and CDR2 SVGAGI. CDR3: CASTQRGGAEGYTF. The CDR3 bases are TGTGCCAGCACCCAACGAGGGGGCGCGGAAGGCTACACCTTC.

The V gene is TRBV11-2, the J gene TRBJ2-3; 9 bases are shared with TRBD2. Trimming cost V 2 bases and J 6 bases; bases outside gene matches: 9. CDR3 length equals 16 residues. The germline CDR1 and CDR2 sequences are SGHAT and FQNNGV. The CDR3 DNA is TGTGCCAGCAGCTTATCTAGCGGGGCCGCTGGGGATACGCAGTATTTT. Translated: CASSLSSGAAGDTQYF.